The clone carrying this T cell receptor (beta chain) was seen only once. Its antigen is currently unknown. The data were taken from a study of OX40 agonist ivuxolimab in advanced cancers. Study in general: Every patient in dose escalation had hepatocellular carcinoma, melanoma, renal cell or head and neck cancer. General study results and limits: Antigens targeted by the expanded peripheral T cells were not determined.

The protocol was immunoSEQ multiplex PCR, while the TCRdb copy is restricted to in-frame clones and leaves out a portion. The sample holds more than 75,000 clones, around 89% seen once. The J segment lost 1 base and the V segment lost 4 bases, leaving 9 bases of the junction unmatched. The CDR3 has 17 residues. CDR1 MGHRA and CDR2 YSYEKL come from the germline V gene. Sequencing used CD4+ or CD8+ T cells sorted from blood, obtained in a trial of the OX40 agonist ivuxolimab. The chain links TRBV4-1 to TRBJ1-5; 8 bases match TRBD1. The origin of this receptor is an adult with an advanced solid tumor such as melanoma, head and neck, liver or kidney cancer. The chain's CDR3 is CASSRGQGLESNQPQHF. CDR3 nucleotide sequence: TGCGCCAGCAGCCGCGGACAGGGCCTCGAAAGCAATCAGCCCCAGCATTTT.